The 30 T cell receptor beta chains in this list originate from one sample, sequenced in a study of shared clonotypes between healthy human individuals. The assay was immunoSEQ multiplex PCR, and TCRdb's table has in-frame clones only and misses some. The data contain 2,500,000 or so clones, 85% to 95% of them singletons. The source material was naive CD4+ T cells from PBMCs. Subset described: CD45RA+ positively selected. These receptors were obtained from a man aged 18 to 29 in good health. Some clones in this sample may be carry-over from other donors' samples.

Comment on this clone: This CDR3 is also generated by other DNA sequences in the sample. The genes are TRBV6-5 and TRBJ2-5; 7 bases are shared with TRBD1. The V gene's germline CDR1 is MNHEY and CDR2 SVGAGI. V trimming: 6 bases; J trimming: 1 base; junction bases outside the gene matches: 2. The CDR3 is 13 residues long. The CDR3 spells CASRRTGQETQYF. Here the CDR3 DNA reads TGTGCCAGCAGACGGACAGGCCAAGAGACCCAGTACTTC.

The chain recombines TRBV19 with TRBJ1-1, with TRBD1 as a possible D gene (6 bases). CDR1 LNHDA and CDR2 SQIVND come from the germline V gene (reference sequence). Between the trimmed V and J ends, which lost 8 bases and 4 bases, there was a span of 23 bases. CDR3 length: 16 residues. CDR3 DNA sequence: TGTGCCAGTCGCTCCGGGGTAGGGGGAAAGAGCACTGAAGCTTTCTTT. Its translation: CASRSGVGGKSTEAFF.

The V and J genes are TRBV5-1 and TRBJ2-2, with 7 bases that match TRBD1. The germline CDR1 and CDR2 sequences are SGHRS and YFSETQ. There are 14 residues in the CDR3. V was pared by 6 bases and J by 3 bases, with 5 bases of the junction left unmatched. The CDR3 nucleotides read TGCGCCAGCACCCCAGGGGGAGACACCGGGGAGCTGTTTTTT. It encodes CASTPGGDTGELFF.

This sequence joins TRBV10-3 and TRBJ2-7, with D tentatively TRBD1 or TRBD2 (5 bases each). Germline-derived CDR1 and CDR2 are ENHRY and SYGVKD. This CDR3 has 13 residues. The V and J ends lost 9 bases and 3 bases respectively, with 15 bases between them. The CDR3 is CAMTRDPFYEQYF. The CDR3 DNA sequence: TGTGCCATGACCCGGGACCCCTTCTACGAGCAGTACTTC.

The gene calls are TRBV7-2 and TRBJ1-1; a weak D match, TRBD1 (5 bases). The CDR3 contains 18 residues. Germline lookup yields CDR1 SGHTA and CDR2 FQGNSA. Between the trimmed V and J ends, which lost 2 bases and 3 bases, there was a span of 22 bases. The CDR3 DNA sequence: TGTGCCAGCAGCTTACATCGGCAGGGACTGTTGGGATACACTGAAGCTTTCTTT. Residues: CASSLHRQGLLGYTEAFF. The whole variable domain, remainder taken from reference TRBV7-2 and TRBJ1-1, is GAGVSQSPSNKVTEKGKDVELRCDPISGHTALYWYRQSLGQGLEFLIYFQGNSAPDKSGLPSDRFSAERTGGSVSTLTIQRTQQEDSAVYLCASSLHRQGLLGYTEAFFGQGTRLTVV.

The chain links TRBV6-6 to TRBJ2-7; possibly TRBD2 for D (6 bases). V was pared by 8 bases and J by 2 bases, with 19 bases between. Germline V gene lookup returns CDR1 MNHNY and CDR2 SVGAGI (reference sequence). CDR3 length: 15 amino acids. The CDR3 coding sequence is TGTGCCAGCTTTGCTCCGGGACTCGACACCTACGAGCAGTACTTC. Translating gives CASFAPGLDTYEQYF.

This clone was seen just once. This chain uses TRBV7-6 with TRBJ1-1; D gene ambiguous. CDR1 is SGHVS, CDR2 FNYEAQ, per germline. Trimming cost V 2 bases and J 7 bases, with 11 bases left between them. There are 13 residues in the CDR3. The CDR3 nucleotides are TGTGCCAGCAGCTTAAATTTCGTGGGTGAAGCTTTCTTT. This sequence encodes CASSLNFVGEAFF. Looking up the rest from reference TRBV7-6 and TRBJ1-1 gives the full variable domain: GAGVSQSPRYKVTKRGQDVALRCDPISGHVSLYWYRQALGQGPEFLTYFNYEAQQDKSGLPNDRFSAERPEGSISTLTIQRTEQRDSAMYRCASSLNFVGEAFFGQGTRLTVV.

The genes are TRBV9 and TRBJ1-2; D may be TRBD1 (6 bases). The CDR3 sequence is 13 residues long. V was shortened by 4 bases and J by 6 bases, with 13 bases between the two germline ends. Germline CDR1 SGDLS, CDR2 YYNGEE. CDR3 sequence reads: CASSPGQSDGYTF. Written as DNA, the CDR3 is TGTGCCAGCAGCCCAGGACAGAGCGATGGCTACACCTTC.

The genes are TRBV6-5 and TRBJ2-2; no reliable D call. Germline V CDR1 and CDR2: MNHEY, SVGAGI. V lost 8 bases and J 7 bases, leaving 14 bases between the germline ends. The CDR3 totals 13 residues. This CDR3 is CASYNANGGELFF. As DNA, the CDR3 is TGTGCCAGCTATAATGCGAACGGCGGGGAGCTGTTTTTT.

The chain employs TRBV11-2 and TRBJ2-5; D is uncertain. Between the trimmed V and J ends, which lost 1 base and 5 bases, there was a span of 14 bases. Per germline, CDR1 SGHAT and CDR2 FQNNGV. The CDR3 spans 15 residues. CDR3 coding DNA: TGTGCCAGCAGCTTAGTTTATCAAAGCTTCGAGACCCAGTACTTC. It yields the protein CASSLVYQSFETQYF. The full variable domain, completed using reference TRBV11-2 and TRBJ2-5, is EAGVAQSPRYKIIEKRQSVAFWCNPISGHATLYWYQQILGQGPKLLIQFQNNGVVDDSQLPKDRFSAERLKGVDSTLKIQPAKLEDSAVYLCASSLVYQSFETQYFGPGTRLLVL.

The chain employs TRBV5-5 and TRBJ2-1; 13 bases map to TRBD2. CDR1 and CDR2 from the germline V gene are SGHKS and YYEKEE (reference sequence). V lost 4 bases to trimming and J lost 3 bases; unmatched junction nucleotides: 4. This CDR3 has 16 residues. CDR3 DNA sequence: TGTGCCAGCAGCCGAGGACTAGCGGGAGTCTACAATGAGCAGTTCTTC. It translates to CASSRGLAGVYNEQFF.

V gene TRBV30 combines with J gene TRBJ1-6; D unresolved. Trimming removed 5 bases from V and 8 bases from J, with 10 bases in between. CDR3 length: 12 residues. CDR1 is GTSNPN and CDR2 is SVGIG in the germline V gene (reference sequence). In DNA form, the CDR3 reads TGTGCCTGGGGGAGGCTTGATTCACCCCTCCACTTT. Translation: CAWGRLDSPLHF.

This sequence joins TRBV19 and TRBJ1-5, with D unresolved. CDR3 length: 18 residues. CDR1 is LNHDA and CDR2 is SQIVND in the germline V gene (reference sequence). V gave up 5 bases and J gave up 0 bases, with 20 bases separating them. The CDR3 DNA is TGTGCCAGTAGTCTCGAGTCCAGGCTTTTAGCTAGCAATCAGCCCCAGCATTTT. Protein product: CASSLESRLLASNQPQHF.

This CDR3 reads CAWSVPGLDTQYF. The CDR3 nucleotides are TGTGCCTGGAGTGTACCAGGGCTAGATACGCAGTATTTT. The chain has TRBV30 and TRBJ2-3; the D gene is possibly TRBD1 (5 bases). This CDR3 is built from 13 residues. V was cut by 0 bases and J by 5 bases, with 9 bases left in between. The V gene's germline CDR1 is GTSNPN and CDR2 SVGIG (reference sequence). Full variable domain (missing parts from reference TRBV30 and TRBJ2-3): SQTIHQWPATLVQPVGSPLSLECTVEGTSNPNLYWYRQAAGRGLQLLFYSVGIGQISSEVPQNLSASRPQDRQFILSSKKLLLSDSGFYLCAWSVPGLDTQYFGPGTRLTVL.

The chain has TRBV30 and TRBJ2-7, with a possible D match to TRBD1 (6 bases). Deletions cut 5 bases from V and 2 bases from J, with 16 bases between. Germline V gives CDR1 GTSNPN, CDR2 SVGIG (reference sequence). The CDR3 is made up of 14 amino acids. Here the CDR3 reads CAWEATGKAYEQYF. The CDR3 DNA reads TGTGCCTGGGAAGCTACAGGGAAGGCCTACGAGCAGTACTTC.

This clone was recorded once. The chain is built from TRBV5-1 and TRBJ2-7; the match to TRBD1 covers 8 bases. Per germline, CDR1 SGHRS and CDR2 YFSETQ. This CDR3 contains 16 residues. V shed 1 base, J shed 7 bases, and the junction held 13 bases outside the gene matches. The CDR3 bases are TGCGCCAGCAGCTTGCAGGGGGCCCGCATGGGGGAGGAGCAGTACTTC. Translated: CASSLQGARMGEEQYF.

The chain couples TRBV18 to TRBJ1-1; D perhaps matches TRBD1 (5 bases). V dropped 3 bases and J dropped 2 bases, with 16 bases sitting between them. This CDR3 has 16 residues. CDR1 and CDR2 (germline): KGHSH, LQKENI. The CDR3 coding sequence is TGTGCCAGCTCACCCTTTCTGGGGGAGAGAAACACTGAAGCTTTCTTT. Encoded protein: CASSPFLGERNTEAFF. The whole variable domain, remainder taken from reference TRBV18 and TRBJ1-1, is NAGVMQNPRHLVRRRGQEARLRCSPMKGHSHVYWYRQLPEEGLKFMVYLQKENIIDESGMPKERFSAEFPKEGPSILRIQQVVRGDSAAYFCASSPFLGERNTEAFFGQGTRLTVV.

Of note for this clone: The same CDR3 is also encoded by other DNA sequences in this sample. The chain links TRBV14 to TRBJ1-2; D is unclear. This CDR3 comprises 12 residues. In germline, CDR1 is SGHDN, CDR2 FVKESK. V was pared by 1 base and J by 5 bases, with 5 bases between. The CDR3 loop reads CASSQGPYGYTF. CDR3 nucleotide sequence: TGTGCCAGCAGCCAAGGTCCTTATGGCTACACCTTC.

Of note for this clone: Other DNA sequences in the sample encode the same CDR3. The rearrangement joins TRBV5-1 to TRBJ2-7; D possibly uses TRBD1 or TRBD2 (5 bases each). The V end was cut by 0 bases, the J end by 0 bases, with 10 bases between. The CDR3 has 15 residues. Germline lookup yields CDR1 SGHRS and CDR2 YFSETQ. The CDR3 DNA follows: TGCGCCAGCAGCTTGGGGTTTGGGGGCTCCTACGAGCAGTACTTC. Protein sequence: CASSLGFGGSYEQYF. The whole variable domain, filled in from reference TRBV5-1 and TRBJ2-7, reads KAGVTQTPRYLIKTRGQQVTLSCSPISGHRSVSWYQQTPGQGLQFLFEYFSETQRNKGNFPGRFSGRQFSNSRSEMNVSTLELGDSALYLCASSLGFGGSYEQYFGPGTRLTVT.

CDR3 DNA sequence: TGTGCCAGCAGCAGCGTCGGGACTAGCGCTTCCTACGAGCAGTACTTC. Translation gives CASSSVGTSASYEQYF. The chain combines TRBV28 with TRBJ2-7; 10 nucleotides agree with TRBD2. Germline V gene lookup returns CDR1 MDHEN and CDR2 SYDVKM. J lost 1 base, V lost 6 bases, and 9 bases had no gene match. The CDR3 sequence is 16 residues long.

This clone was seen a handful of times. The J gene is TRBJ2-7, the V gene TRBV5-1; D remains ambiguous. The CDR3 has 13 residues. Trimming removed 2 bases from V and 1 base from J, with 7 bases in between. Germline V CDR1 and CDR2: SGHRS, YFSETQ. Here the CDR3 DNA reads TGCGCCAGCAGCTTCGCGGAATCCTACGAGCAGTACTTC. Its translation is CASSFAESYEQYF.

A word on this clone: The same CDR3 arises from other DNA sequences in this sample as well. The rearrangement joins TRBV5-6 to TRBJ2-1; D remains unclear. CDR3 size: 12 residues. The germline gives CDR1 SGHDT, CDR2 YYEEEE. Trimming removed 2 bases from V and 5 bases from J, with 5 bases in between. This CDR3 is CASSFNNNEQFF. DNA for the CDR3: TGTGCCAGCAGCTTTAACAACAATGAGCAGTTCTTC.

A word on this clone: Other DNA sequences from this sample encode an identical CDR3 as well. The chain couples TRBV28 to TRBJ1-2; 9 bases match TRBD1. The CDR3 runs 15 residues. V shed 4 bases and J 7 bases; nucleotides not matched to a gene: 10. Germline V gene sequence: CDR1 MDHEN, CDR2 SYDVKM. CDR3 residues: CASSSTGQGVSGYTF. The CDR3 coding sequence is TGTGCCAGCAGTTCCACGGGACAGGGCGTGAGTGGCTACACCTTC.

The V and J genes are TRBV27 and TRBJ2-7; 11 nucleotides agree with TRBD2. CDR1 MNHEY and CDR2 SMNVEV come from the germline V gene (reference sequence). CDR3 length: 14 residues. Losses at the gene ends were 8 bases for V and 4 bases for J; bases not matched to a gene: 7. The CDR3 DNA reads TGTGCCAGCCAGTTAGCGGGAGGGCCTTACGAGCAGTACTTC. It yields the protein CASQLAGGPYEQYF.

This clone was picked up a small number of times. The V call is TRBV11-2, the J call TRBJ1-1; 10 nucleotides align to TRBD1. V shed 4 bases, J shed 5 bases, and the junction held 7 bases outside the gene matches. The CDR3 has 15 residues. Germline CDR1 is SGHAT and CDR2 is FQNNGV. The CDR3 DNA is TGTGCCAGCAGCTCCTCCGGGACAGGGGCAACTGAAGCTTTCTTT. Its protein is CASSSSGTGATEAFF.

For the CDR3, the DNA is TGTGCCTGGAGTCCTCAGGGTTACATGGGGTCTGGCTACACCTTC. Translating gives CAWSPQGYMGSGYTF. The chain uses TRBV30 and TRBJ1-2; a possible D gene is TRBD1 (5 bases). The ends were cut back, 2 bases at V and 7 bases at J, with 20 bases in the middle. CDR3 length: 15 amino acids. Germline loops: CDR1 GTSNPN, CDR2 SVGIG (reference sequence).

The chain has TRBV4-3 and TRBJ2-3; possibly TRBD1 or TRBD2 for D (5 bases each). From germline, CDR1 is LGHNA and CDR2 YSLEER. V was trimmed by 1 base and J by 4 bases, leaving 15 bases between them. CDR3 length: 16 amino acids. CDR3 residues: CASSQGARARADTQYF. The CDR3, as DNA: TGCGCCAGCAGCCAAGGAGCCAGGGCGCGGGCAGATACGCAGTATTTT.

As for this clone: At the DNA level, this CDR3 is encoded by other sequences in the same sample as well. This chain joins TRBV9 and TRBJ2-1, with D unresolved. The V and J ends lost 3 bases and 0 bases respectively, with 13 bases between them. CDR3 length: 16 amino acids. From germline, CDR1 is SGDLS and CDR2 YYNGEE. This chain's CDR3 is CASSARGGGSYNEQFF. CDR3 in DNA: TGTGCCAGCAGCGCGAGAGGTGGCGGCTCCTACAATGAGCAGTTCTTC. Looking up the rest from reference TRBV9 and TRBJ2-1 gives the full variable domain: DSGVTQTPKHLITATGQRVTLRCSPRSGDLSVYWYQQSLDQGLQFLIQYYNGEERAKGNILERFSAQQFPDLHSELNLSSLELGDSALYFCASSARGGGSYNEQFFGPGTRLTVL.

This clone was detected only once. V usage is TRBV28 and J usage is TRBJ1-1; D remains ambiguous. CDR1 MDHEN and CDR2 SYDVKM come from the germline V gene. V lost 10 bases and J 1 base, leaving 13 bases between the germline ends. The CDR3 length is 13 residues. The CDR3 DNA reads as TGTGCCACCCAATGGAAGGGGAACACTGAAGCTTTCTTT. It translates to CATQWKGNTEAFF.

The V gene is TRBV5-1, the J gene TRBJ2-1, with 9 bases that match TRBD2. Germline V gene sequence: CDR1 SGHRS, CDR2 YFSETQ. This CDR3 spans 15 amino acids. V dropped 0 bases and J dropped 9; count of bases not matched to a gene: 7. CDR3 residues: CASSLVAGGQGEQFF. Written as DNA, the CDR3 is TGCGCCAGCAGCTTGGTCGCGGGAGGGCAAGGTGAGCAGTTCTTC.